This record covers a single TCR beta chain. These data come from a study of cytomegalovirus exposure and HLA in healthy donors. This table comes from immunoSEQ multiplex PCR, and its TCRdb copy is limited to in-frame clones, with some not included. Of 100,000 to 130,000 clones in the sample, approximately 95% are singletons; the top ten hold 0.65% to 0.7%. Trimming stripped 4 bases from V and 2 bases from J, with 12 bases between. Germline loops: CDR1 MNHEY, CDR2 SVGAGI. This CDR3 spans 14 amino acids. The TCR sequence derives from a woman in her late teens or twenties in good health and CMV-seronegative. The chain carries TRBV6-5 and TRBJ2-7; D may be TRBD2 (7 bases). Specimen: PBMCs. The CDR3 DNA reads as TGTGCCAGCAGTTCCGGGGGGCTCCCCTACGAGCAGTACTTC. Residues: CASSSGGLPYEQYF.